The 5 T cell receptor beta chains below were found in one sample sequenced in a study of blood T cell repertoires in COVID-19. The data were produced by immunoSEQ multiplex PCR, yet TCRdb's version contains in-frame clones alone and is incomplete. The table lists about 130,000 clones, roughly 88% of them singletons. The sample comprised peripheral blood. The receptors were gathered from a man in his sixties or seventies with active COVID-19.

The CDR3 region has the DNA TGTGCCAGCAGCTTAGAGGGGGAGTATTCCTACACCTTC. Its translation is CASSLEGEYSYTF. The J gene is TRBJ1-2, the V gene TRBV7-2; TRBD1 might be the D (6 bases). V lost 1 base and J 10 bases, leaving 13 bases between the germline ends. Germline CDR1 reads SGHTA; CDR2 reads FQGNSA. This CDR3 has 13 residues.

The CDR3 loop reads CASSSGQGVSYGYTF. The CDR3 nucleotides read TGTGCCAGCAGCTCCGGACAGGGGGTCAGCTATGGCTACACCTTC. The gene calls are TRBV9 and TRBJ1-2; 10 bases agree with TRBD1. This CDR3 is built from 15 residues. The V segment lost 4 bases and the J segment 4 bases; nucleotides outside the gene matches: 7. Germline V gives CDR1 SGDLS, CDR2 YYNGEE.

The rearrangement uses TRBV6-1 and TRBJ2-7, with D possibly being TRBD1 (5 bases). V was cut by 2 bases and J by 0 bases, with 5 bases left in between. The CDR3 totals 13 residues. CDR1 is MNHNS, CDR2 SASEGT, per germline. The CDR3 bases are TGTGCCAGCAGTGAACAGGGCTCCTACGAGCAGTACTTC. Translation: CASSEQGSYEQYF.

The V gene is TRBV3-1 (or the pseudogene TRBV3-2), the J gene TRBJ2-7; 7 nucleotides agree with TRBD2. The CDR3 has 16 residues. With 1 base clipped from V and 6 bases from J, the junction kept 12 bases outside the gene matches. Germline V gene sequence: CDR1 LGHDT, CDR2 YNNKEL (reference sequence). As DNA, the CDR3 is TGTGCCAGCAGCCAAGCCCGACCTACTAGCGTCTCCGAGCAGTACTTC. Its protein is CASSQARPTSVSEQYF.

The gene calls are TRBV10-2 and TRBJ2-7; tentatively, D is TRBD1 (7 bases). V gave up 3 bases and J gave up 6 bases, with 21 bases separating them. Germline CDR1 WSHSY, CDR2 SAAADI. The CDR3 runs 16 residues. DNA for the CDR3: TGCGCCAGCAGTGATCCGGGGCAGGGGGGCCCCCGCGAGCAGTACTTC. Its protein is CASSDPGQGGPREQYF.